This TCR beta chain came from a study of shared clonotypes between healthy human individuals. Method: immunoSEQ multiplex PCR; TCRdb's copy keeps in-frame clones and lacks some. The sample has hundreds of thousands of clones; over 90% are singletons. Germline assignment: CDR1 SGHRS and CDR2 YFSETQ. The trim removed 0 bases at V and 4 bases at J, leaving 15 bases unmatched. CDR3 size: 18 residues. Naive CD8 cells, CD45RO-negative and positively selected for CCR7, excluded terminally differentiated effector memory CD45RA+ cells. The chain recombines TRBV5-1 with TRBJ2-7; 8 bases match TRBD2. The receptor was derived from a man aged 30 to 39 in good health. Input material: naive CD8+ T cells sorted from blood. The CDR3 DNA sequence: TGCGCCAGCAGCTTGGAAGGGGTTGTGGTAGCGGGATCTTACGAGCAGTACTTC. Translation gives CASSLEGVVVAGSYEQYF.